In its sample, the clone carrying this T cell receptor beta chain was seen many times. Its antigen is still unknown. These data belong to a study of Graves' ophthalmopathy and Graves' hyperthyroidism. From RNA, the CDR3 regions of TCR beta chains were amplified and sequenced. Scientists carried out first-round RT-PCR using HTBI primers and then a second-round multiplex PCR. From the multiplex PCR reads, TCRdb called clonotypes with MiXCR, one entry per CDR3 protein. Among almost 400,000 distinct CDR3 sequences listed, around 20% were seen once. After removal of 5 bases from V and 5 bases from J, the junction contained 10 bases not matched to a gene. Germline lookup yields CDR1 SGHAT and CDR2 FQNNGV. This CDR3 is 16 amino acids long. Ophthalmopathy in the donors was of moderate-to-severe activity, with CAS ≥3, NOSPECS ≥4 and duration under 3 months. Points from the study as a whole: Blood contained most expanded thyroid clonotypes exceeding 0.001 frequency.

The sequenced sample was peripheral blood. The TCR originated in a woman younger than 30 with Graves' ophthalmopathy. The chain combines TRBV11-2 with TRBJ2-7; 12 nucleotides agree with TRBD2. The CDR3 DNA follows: TGTGCCAGCAGCCGCCGCCTGACTAGCGGGGGCCACGAGCAGTACTTC. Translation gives CASSRRLTSGGHEQYF.